This TCR beta chain was sequenced in a study of T cells in Graves' hyperthyroidism and ophthalmopathy. Points on this clonotype: Its target is not known.

Amplified TCR beta CDR3 regions derived from RNA transcripts. HTBI primers drove first-round RT-PCR of the TCR CDR3. TCRdb re-called the multiplex PCR reads through MiXCR, storing one row per CDR3 protein. The sample includes approximately 350,000 distinct CDR3 sequences, roughly 15% of them seen just once. Study-wide results and caveats: Blood shared most expanded thyroid clonotypes above 0.001.

Germline V gives CDR1 SNHLY, CDR2 FYNNEI. Trimming stripped 6 bases from V and 7 bases from J, with 18 bases between. The CDR3 extends over 14 amino acids. Diagnostic assessment was based on clinical symptoms, serum thyroxine and TRAb, thyroid ultrasound and orbital computed tomography. PBMCs were sourced from more than 9 ml fresh peripheral blood. Sequences were obtained from blood. The V gene is TRBV2, the J gene TRBJ1-2; D might be TRBD1 (5 bases). The origin of this receptor is a woman aged 55-69 years with Graves' ophthalmopathy. The CDR3 DNA follows: TGTGCCAGCAGACCAGAGCAGGGTCCCTTTGGCTACACCTTC. It is translated as CASRPEQGPFGYTF.